A selection of T cell receptor beta chains follows, all from one sample in a study of blood T cell repertoires in COVID-19. Using immunoSEQ multiplex PCR, the repertoire was profiled, and TCRdb retains in-frame clones only, with some absent. The repertoire has 150,000 to 200,000 clones, around four fifths of them found once; the top ten carry approximately 15%. Sequencing was performed on PBMCs or T cells enriched from blood (not recorded which). The receptors derive from a woman in her fifties or sixties who had recovered from COVID-19. CDR3s include the opening cysteine and the closing phenylalanine or tryptophan. D genes are given only for firm matches. Clone size, where shown, is once, few, many, or a class for clones that have expanded.

clone size | CDR3 length | D gene | J gene | V gene | CDR3 protein | CDR3 DNA
. | 15 | . | TRBJ2-7 | TRBV7-8 | CASSLESGGLYEQYF | TGTGCCAGCAGCTTAGAATCGGGGGGCCTCTACGAGCAGTACTTC
. | 14 | . | TRBJ2-3 | TRBV9 | CASSPQAEGDTQYF | TGTGCCAGCAGCCCCCAAGCGGAAGGAGATACGCAGTATTTT
. | 16 | . | TRBJ2-1 | TRBV9 | CASSVNRGGQDYEQFF | TGTGCCAGCAGCGTAAATAGGGGGGGACAGGACTATGAGCAGTTCTTC
. | 16 | TRBD1 | TRBJ1-2 | TRBV27 | CASSLAPPDRGLGYTF | TGTGCCAGCAGTTTAGCGCCCCCGGACAGGGGGCTCGGCTACACCTTC
. | 16 | . | TRBJ2-2 | TRBV10-1 | CASSESGGPKAGELFF | TGCGCCAGCAGTGAGTCCGGAGGGCCCAAGGCCGGGGAGCTGTTTTTT
. | 14 | . | TRBJ2-7 | TRBV4-1 | CASSQVFQVGEQYF | TGCGCCAGCAGCCAAGTGTTTCAGGTTGGCGAGCAGTACTTC
. | 14 | TRBD2 | TRBJ2-2 | TRBV28 | CTTLAGGSTGELFF | TGTACTACTCTAGCGGGAGGTAGCACCGGGGAGCTGTTTTTT
few | 13 | . | TRBJ1-1 | TRBV28 | CASRHPRTAEAFF | TGTGCCAGCAGGCACCCGAGGACAGCTGAAGCTTTCTTT
. | 15 | TRBD2 | TRBJ2-1 | TRBV19 | CASSMSLAVINEQFF | TGTGCCAGTAGTATGAGTCTAGCGGTGATCAATGAGCAGTTCTTC
. | 16 | . | TRBJ2-1 | TRBV27 | CASSPRWAVSYNEQFF | TGTGCCAGCAGTCCTCGGTGGGCAGTCTCCTACAATGAGCAGTTCTTC
. | 12 | . | TRBJ1-2 | TRBV6-5 | CASSRDRYGYTF | TGTGCCAGCAGCCGCGACAGATATGGCTACACCTTC
. | 13 | . | TRBJ2-7 | TRBV7-9 | CASSLVNRAEQYF | TGTGCCAGCAGCTTGGTTAACAGGGCCGAGCAGTACTTC
. | 20 | . | TRBJ2-5 | TRBV13 | CASSLRRLYSDTRFGETQYF | TGTGCCAGCAGCTTACGGCGACTCTACTCGGACACCCGTTTCGGGGAGACCCAGTACTTC
. | 13 | TRBD1 | TRBJ1-2 | TRBV7-2 | CASSLDRAGGYTF | TGTGCCAGCAGCTTGGACAGGGCTGGGGGCTACACCTTC
once | 14 | . | TRBJ2-1 | TRBV29-1 | CSAGKGFSGNEQFF | TGCAGCGCTGGGAAGGGTTTTAGCGGAAATGAGCAGTTCTTC
few | 10 | . | TRBJ2-1 | TRBV20-1 | CSARGFEQFF | TGCAGTGCTAGGGGCTTTGAGCAGTTCTTC
once | 12 | . | TRBJ2-7 | TRBV24-1 | CATSDQDYEQYF | TGTGCCACCAGTGACCAGGACTACGAGCAGTACTTC
few | 13 | TRBD1 | TRBJ1-1 | TRBV28 | CASSQGAIAEAFF | TGTGCCAGCAGTCAGGGGGCGATCGCTGAAGCTTTCTTT
. | 15 | TRBD2 | TRBJ2-1 | TRBV19 | CASMPGTSPYNEQFF | TGTGCCAGTATGCCCGGGACTAGCCCTTACAATGAGCAGTTCTTC
. | 14 | . | TRBJ1-6 | TRBV3-1/TRBV3-2 | CASSQDIGDSPLHF | TGTGCCAGCAGCCAAGATATTGGAGACTCACCCCTCCACTTT
. | 13 | . | TRBJ2-5 | TRBV14 | CASSQHGVGTQYF | TGTGCCAGCAGCCAACACGGGGTCGGGACCCAGTACTTC
few | 16 | TRBD1 | TRBJ1-4 | TRBV15 | CATSRAPQGTDEKLFF | TGTGCCACCAGCAGAGCCCCACAGGGGACCGATGAAAAACTGTTTTTT
many | 13 | . | TRBJ1-6 | TRBV7-9 | CASSLSPYSPLHF | TGTGCCAGCAGCTTAAGCCCGTATTCACCCCTCCACTTT
. | 12 | . | TRBJ2-1 | TRBV18 | CASSPDSNEQFF | TGTGCCAGCTCACCGGACTCAAATGAGCAGTTCTTC
. | 17 | . | TRBJ1-4 | TRBV3-1/TRBV3-2 | CASSQDWGGTPNEKLFF | TGTGCCAGCAGCCAAGATTGGGGGGGCACGCCTAATGAAAAACTGTTTTTT
. | 13 | . | TRBJ2-7 | TRBV18 | CASSQGLQREQYF | TGTGCCAGCTCACAGGGGCTACAACGTGAGCAGTACTTC
. | 14 | TRBD2 | TRBJ2-3 | TRBV7-9 | CASSLEAGEDTQYF | TGTGCCAGCAGCTTAGAGGCGGGAGAGGATACGCAGTATTTT
. | 16 | TRBD1 | TRBJ1-1 | TRBV3-1/TRBV3-2 | CASSQQYRDSSTEAFF | TGTGCCAGCAGCCAACAATACCGGGACAGCTCCACTGAAGCTTTCTTT
. | 15 | . | TRBJ1-5 | TRBV4-1 | CASSQTRTDNQPQHF | TGCGCCAGCAGCCAAACCAGGACAGACAATCAGCCCCAGCATTTT
medium-sized | 16 | TRBD1 | TRBJ1-4 | TRBV15 | CATSAVQGASNEKLFF | TGTGCCACCAGCGCTGTCCAGGGGGCGTCTAATGAAAAACTGTTTTTT
. | 12 | . | TRBJ2-7 | TRBV6-2/TRBV6-3 | CASSPWADEQYF | TGTGCCAGCAGCCCTTGGGCCGACGAGCAGTACTTC
once | 15 | TRBD2 | TRBJ2-7 | TRBV10-3 | CAISESLAGGYEQYF | TGTGCCATCAGTGAGTCCCTAGCGGGAGGGTACGAGCAGTACTTC
. | 16 | TRBD1 | TRBJ2-1 | TRBV11-1 | CASRYDRDSLYNEQFF | TGTGCCAGCAGATATGACCGGGACAGTCTCTACAATGAGCAGTTCTTC
. | 15 | TRBD1 | TRBJ2-1 | TRBV18 | CASSGIRQGADEQFF | TGTGCCAGCAGTGGGATCCGACAGGGGGCCGATGAGCAGTTCTTC
. | 14 | . | TRBJ1-1 | TRBV2 | CASTDSGPGREAFF | TGTGCCAGCACAGACAGTGGTCCAGGGAGGGAAGCTTTCTTT
once | 16 | TRBD1 | TRBJ2-3 | TRBV23-1 | CASGQGPLPITDTQYF | TGCGCCAGCGGACAGGGGCCCCTTCCTATCACAGATACGCAGTATTTT
. | 14 | . | TRBJ2-7 | TRBV5-1 | CASSPPSRSYEQYF | TGCGCCAGCAGCCCACCGAGCAGGTCCTACGAGCAGTACTTC
. | 14 | TRBD2 | TRBJ2-7 | TRBV28 | CASSLAGTSYEQYF | TGTGCCAGCAGTCTAGCGGGTACCTCCTACGAGCAGTACTTC
. | 16 | . | TRBJ1-3 | TRBV19 | CASSIQTINSGNTIYF | TGTGCCAGTAGTATACAGACTATCAACTCTGGAAACACCATATATTTT
. | 16 | . | TRBJ2-2 | TRBV5-1 | CASSLGGNINTGELFF | TGCGCCAGCAGCTTGGGTGGCAATATCAACACCGGGGAGCTGTTTTTT
few | 13 | . | TRBJ1-4 | TRBV30 | CAWSGQTNEKLFF | TGTGCCTGGAGTGGACAGACTAATGAAAAACTGTTTTTT
few | 13 | . | TRBJ1-1 | TRBV19 | CASSRQVNTEAFF | TGTGCCAGTAGTAGACAGGTGAACACTGAAGCTTTCTTT
. | 15 | TRBD1 | TRBJ1-3 | TRBV18 | CASSRQGAIGNTIYF | TGTGCCAGCTCTCGACAGGGGGCGATTGGAAACACCATATATTTT
. | 12 | TRBD1 | TRBJ1-1 | TRBV28 | CAIRTGGMGAFF | TGTGCCATCCGGACAGGGGGCATGGGCGCTTTCTTT
few | 17 | . | TRBJ1-3 | TRBV11-2 | CASSLVGSTLSGNTIYF | TGTGCCAGCAGCTTAGTTGGCAGTACCCTCTCTGGAAACACCATATATTTT
. | 13 | TRBD1 | TRBJ1-1 | TRBV29-1 | CSAGGWMNTEAFF | TGCAGCGCAGGGGGCTGGATGAACACTGAAGCTTTCTTT
. | 13 | . | TRBJ2-5 | TRBV28 | CASSKGRRETQYF | TGTGCCAGCAGTAAAGGGAGACGGGAGACCCAGTACTTC
. | 15 | TRBD1 | TRBJ1-2 | TRBV5-1 | CASRTGTVNSRGYTF | TGCGCCAGCAGAACCGGGACAGTAAATTCACGTGGCTACACCTTC
. | 17 | . | TRBJ2-7 | TRBV19 | CASSIRGPGLGNYEQYF | TGTGCCAGTAGTATTAGGGGGCCGGGACTAGGGAACTACGAGCAGTACTTC
. | 13 | TRBD1 | TRBJ2-5 | TRBV6-5 | CASSGTVQETQYF | TGTGCCAGCAGCGGGACAGTACAAGAGACCCAGTACTTC
few | 16 | TRBD1 | TRBJ2-1 | TRBV4-1 | CASSRTPGQVFNEQFF | TGCGCCAGCAGCCGAACACCGGGACAGGTATTCAATGAGCAGTTCTTC
. | 13 | TRBD1 | TRBJ2-7 | TRBV2 | CASSRDRGREQYF | TGTGCCAGCAGCAGGGACAGGGGGCGCGAGCAGTACTTC
once | 16 | TRBD1 | TRBJ2-7 | TRBV11-2 | CASSLDWTGKVYEQYF | TGTGCCAGCAGCTTAGATTGGACAGGGAAGGTCTACGAGCAGTACTTC
. | 18 | TRBD2 | TRBJ2-3 | TRBV10-1 | CASSAFGASGTDTDTQYF | TGCGCCAGCAGTGCCTTCGGTGCTAGCGGGACTGACACAGATACGCAGTATTTT
. | 16 | . | TRBJ2-1 | TRBV6-2/TRBV6-3 | CASSSPTRSHANEQFF | TGTGCCAGCAGTTCTCCGACTAGGTCCCATGCAAATGAGCAGTTCTTC
. | 16 | TRBD2 | TRBJ2-2 | TRBV5-4 | CASSTGTSGRTGELFF | TGTGCCAGCAGCACGGGGACTAGCGGGAGAACCGGGGAGCTGTTTTTT
. | 12 | . | TRBJ2-5 | TRBV5-1 | CASRTGQETQYF | TGCGCCAGCAGAACGGGACAAGAGACCCAGTACTTC